This TCR beta chain stems from a study of Ad26.COV2.S vaccination and SARS-CoV-2 variants (dated by TCRdb to the early 2020s). Context from the whole study: Donors in the vaccine arm were drawn from COV1001, a phase I-IIa trial of Ad26.COV2.S in healthy adults that was multicentre, randomized, double-blind and placebo-controlled. Ad26.COV2.S was administered intramuscularly at a dose of 5x10^10 or 1x10^11 viral particles, either as one shot or as two shots given 56 days apart. Sequencing of the TCRbeta repertoire served to evaluate the specificity and breadth of SARS-CoV-2-reactive T cell receptors following Ad26.COV2.S vaccination. A total of approximately 30 samples were included in the TCR-sequenced set, comprising 19 Ad26.COV2.S vaccine recipients, 5 placebo recipients and 8 SARS-CoV-2 convalescent individuals. Trial participants were randomized into five groups of five: low-dose or high-dose Ad26.COV2.S given once or twice, or placebo on both occasions. Investigators remained blinded to trial group allocation during experiments and outcome assessment.

The immunoSEQ Assay was the method used to sequence TCRbeta CDR3 regions. After extraction, genomic DNA underwent amplification by bias-controlled multiplex PCR, followed by high-throughput sequencing. Per the authors' processing: To quantify the absolute abundance of each unique TCRbeta CDR3 region, sequences were collapsed and filtered. T cell fraction was estimated by normalizing TCRbeta template counts to usable DNA, with usable DNA measured through amplification of reference genes found in all nucleated cells. Repertoire TCRs were annotated as SARS-CoV-2-specific when V gene, CDR3 amino acid sequence and J gene were exactly matched to a known reactive TCR set. The reference SARS-CoV-2 TCR set was obtained from MIRA and was filtered for enrichment in COVID-19-positive ImmuneCODE repertoires, whereby public or cross-reactive TCRs were removed. Drawing on the MIRA antigens, annotated TCRs were analysed further at the level of specific ORF or position within ORF. Breadth was defined as annotated unique rearrangements over total unique productive rearrangements; depth was the summed frequency of those rearrangements. TCR breadth was compared between groups using two-sided Wilcoxon rank-sum tests. The table was pulled from immuneACCESS by TCRdb, which kept in-frame rearrangements only. Such tables lose some clones; where checked, under half of the loss comes from unresolved V genes, and the rest has no known cause. The V and J calls and clone size were taken over from that table, and D and trimming were inferred from the DNA. The sample records over 250,000 clones, approximately 87% of which are singletons. The ten largest clones represent less than 3.5% of the sample.

This clone has only one observation. It lacks a known antigen. No base quality information exists; no much larger clone differs at one position. What this sample's treatment or condition label stands for: about 20 received Ad26.COV2.S at low or high dose, single or two shots; roughly 5 received placebo; per-sample allocation not given. Repertoires of vaccine and placebo recipients were sequenced from samples collected on day 63 after the first injection. In Cohort 1b, about two dozen adults aged 18-55 years were enrolled at a single site in Boston, USA, between 29 July and 7 August 2020. As a vaccine, Ad26.COV2.S was a replication-incompetent adenovirus type 26 vector that expressed a prefusion-stabilized SARS-CoV-2 spike protein derived from the original Wuhan strain. The CDR3 holds 11 amino acids from the cysteine to the phenylalanine. CDR3 DNA is the only sequence kept; it has 33 bases, read in frame from the first base. V is shortened by 6 bases, J by 1 base, and the region joining them spans 3 bases. Based on the germline V gene, the CDR1 and CDR2 sequences are SNHLY and FYNNEI.

Beyond this particular receptor, the publication reports: Higher spike-specific TCR breadth was observed in Ad26.COV2.S recipients than in placebo recipients (P = 0.0014). Substantial breadth of spike-specific CD8+ and CD4+ T cell responses was reported after vaccination. The study was not powered for comparison of responses between vaccine doses or regimens. Comparable non-spike TCR breadth was observed between vaccine and placebo recipients, consistent with only spike being contained in the vaccine. The authors noted that the TCR breadth and depth analyses may have underestimated total T cell responses.

This TCR derives from a person aged 18-60 years who received the Ad26.COV2.S COVID-19 vaccine or a placebo. The sample here was peripheral blood, taken in a trial of Ad26.COV2.S vaccine versus placebo. The V gene is TRBV2 and the J gene is TRBJ2-5, with the D gene uncertain. Read as DNA, the sequence is TGTGCCAGCAGGGGCCAAGAGACCCAGTACTTC. Translated, it reads CASRGQETQYF.